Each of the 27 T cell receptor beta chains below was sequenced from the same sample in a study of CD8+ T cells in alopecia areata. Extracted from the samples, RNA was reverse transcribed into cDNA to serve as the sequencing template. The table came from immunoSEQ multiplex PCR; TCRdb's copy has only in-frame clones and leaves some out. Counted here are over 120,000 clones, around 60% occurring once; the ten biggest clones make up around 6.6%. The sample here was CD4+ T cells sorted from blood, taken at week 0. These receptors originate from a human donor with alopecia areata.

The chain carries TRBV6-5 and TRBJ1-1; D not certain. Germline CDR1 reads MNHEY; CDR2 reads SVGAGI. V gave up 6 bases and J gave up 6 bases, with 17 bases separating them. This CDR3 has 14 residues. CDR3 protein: CASSSPRSPAEAFF. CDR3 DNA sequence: TGTGCCAGCAGCTCCCCCCGAAGTCCGGCTGAAGCTTTCTTT.

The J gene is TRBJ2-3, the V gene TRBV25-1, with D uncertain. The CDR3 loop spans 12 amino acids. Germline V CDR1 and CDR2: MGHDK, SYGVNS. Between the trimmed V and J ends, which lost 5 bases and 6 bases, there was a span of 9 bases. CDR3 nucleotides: TGTGCCAGCAGTTGGATCGGGGATACGCAGTATTTT. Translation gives CASSWIGDTQYF.

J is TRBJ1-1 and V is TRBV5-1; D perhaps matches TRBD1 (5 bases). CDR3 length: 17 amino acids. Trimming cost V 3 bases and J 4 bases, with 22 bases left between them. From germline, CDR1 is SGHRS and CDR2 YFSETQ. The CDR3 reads CASSSIPGQGESTEAFF. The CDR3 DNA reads TGCGCCAGCAGCTCCATCCCGGGCCAAGGGGAAAGCACTGAAGCTTTCTTT.

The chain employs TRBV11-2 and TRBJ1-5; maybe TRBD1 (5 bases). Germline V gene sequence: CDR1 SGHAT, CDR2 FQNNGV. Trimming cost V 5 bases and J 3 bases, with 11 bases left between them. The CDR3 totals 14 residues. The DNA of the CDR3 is TGTGCCAGCAGCCCAGGGAATTCCAATCAGCCCCAGCATTTT. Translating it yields CASSPGNSNQPQHF.

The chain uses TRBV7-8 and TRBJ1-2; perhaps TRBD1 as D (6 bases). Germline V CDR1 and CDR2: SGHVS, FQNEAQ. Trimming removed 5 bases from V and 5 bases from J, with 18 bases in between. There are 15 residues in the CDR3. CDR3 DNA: TGTGCCAGCAGCCCCGCCGGGACAAACCTTTATGGCTACACCTTC. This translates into CASSPAGTNLYGYTF.

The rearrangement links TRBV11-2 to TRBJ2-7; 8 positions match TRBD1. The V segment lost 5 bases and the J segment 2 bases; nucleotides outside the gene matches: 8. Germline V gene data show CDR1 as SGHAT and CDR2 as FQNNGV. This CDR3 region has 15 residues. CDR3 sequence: CASSRGTGATYEQYF. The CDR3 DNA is TGTGCCAGCAGCCGAGGGACAGGAGCGACCTACGAGCAGTACTTC.

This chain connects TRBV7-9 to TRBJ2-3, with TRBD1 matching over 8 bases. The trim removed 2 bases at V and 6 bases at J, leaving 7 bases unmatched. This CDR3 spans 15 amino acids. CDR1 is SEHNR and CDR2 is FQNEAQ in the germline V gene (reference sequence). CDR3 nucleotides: TGTGCCAGCAGCTTATATCCAGGGGGCGCGGATACGCAGTATTTT. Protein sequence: CASSLYPGGADTQYF.

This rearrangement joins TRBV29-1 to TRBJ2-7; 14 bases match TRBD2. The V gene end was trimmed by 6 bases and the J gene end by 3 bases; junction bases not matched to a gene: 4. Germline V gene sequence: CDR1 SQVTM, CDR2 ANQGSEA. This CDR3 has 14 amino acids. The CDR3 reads CSVVGLAGGYEQYF. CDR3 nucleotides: TGCAGCGTCGTTGGACTAGCGGGGGGCTACGAGCAGTACTTC.

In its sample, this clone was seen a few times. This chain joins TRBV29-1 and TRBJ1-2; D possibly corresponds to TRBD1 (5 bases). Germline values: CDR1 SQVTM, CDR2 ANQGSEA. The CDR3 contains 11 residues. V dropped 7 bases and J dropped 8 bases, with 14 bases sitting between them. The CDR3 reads CSAGGGRGYTF. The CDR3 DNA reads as TGCAGCGCCGGCGGGGGAAGGGGCTACACCTTC.

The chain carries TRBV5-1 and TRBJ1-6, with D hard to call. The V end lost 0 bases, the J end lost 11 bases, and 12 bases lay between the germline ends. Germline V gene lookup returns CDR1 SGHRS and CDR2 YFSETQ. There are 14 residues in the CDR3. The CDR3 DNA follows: TGCGCCAGCAGCTTGGCCGGGATGGGAGCACCCCTCCACTTT. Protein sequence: CASSLAGMGAPLHF.

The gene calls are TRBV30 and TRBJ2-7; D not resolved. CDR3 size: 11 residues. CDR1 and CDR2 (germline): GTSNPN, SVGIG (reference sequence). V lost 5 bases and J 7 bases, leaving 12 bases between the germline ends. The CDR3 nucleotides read TGTGCCTGGGGCTTAGGTGGGGAGCAGTACTTC. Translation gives CAWGLGGEQYF. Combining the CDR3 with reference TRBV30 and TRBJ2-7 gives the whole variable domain SQTIHQWPATLVQPVGSPLSLECTVEGTSNPNLYWYRQAAGRGLQLLFYSVGIGQISSEVPQNLSASRPQDRQFILSSKKLLLSDSGFYLCAWGLGGEQYFGPGTRLTVT.

CDR3 region: CAWSPGWGANYGYTF. DNA for the CDR3: TGTGCCTGGAGCCCGGGTTGGGGAGCTAACTATGGCTACACCTTC. The V gene is TRBV30, the J gene TRBJ1-2; D remains unclear. The germline V gene encodes CDR1 GTSNPN and CDR2 SVGIG (reference sequence). This CDR3 has 15 residues. The V end lost 3 bases, the J end lost 0 bases, and 14 bases lay between the germline ends.

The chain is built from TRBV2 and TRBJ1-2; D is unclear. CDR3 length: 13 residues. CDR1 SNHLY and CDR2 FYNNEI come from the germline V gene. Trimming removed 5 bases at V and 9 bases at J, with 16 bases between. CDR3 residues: CASSNRAANRYTF. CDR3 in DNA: TGTGCCAGCAGTAACCGGGCTGCAAATCGCTACACCTTC.

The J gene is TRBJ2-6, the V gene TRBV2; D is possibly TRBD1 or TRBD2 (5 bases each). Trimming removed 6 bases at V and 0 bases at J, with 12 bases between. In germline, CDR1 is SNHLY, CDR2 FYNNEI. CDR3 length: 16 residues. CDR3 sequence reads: CASRRDALSGANVLTF. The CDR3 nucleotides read TGTGCCAGCAGAAGGGACGCCCTCTCTGGGGCCAACGTCCTGACTTTC.

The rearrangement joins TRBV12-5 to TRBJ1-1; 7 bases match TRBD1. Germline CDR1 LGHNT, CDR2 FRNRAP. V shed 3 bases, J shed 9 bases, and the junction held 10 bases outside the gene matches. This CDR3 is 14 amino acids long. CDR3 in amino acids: CASGLGLPGQQAFF. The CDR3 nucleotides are TGTGCTAGTGGTTTAGGTCTTCCGGGACAGCAAGCTTTCTTT. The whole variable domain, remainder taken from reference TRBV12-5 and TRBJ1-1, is DARVTQTPRHKVTEMGQEVTMRCQPILGHNTVFWYRQTMMQGLELLAYFRNRAPLDDSGMPKDRFSAEMPDATLATLKIQPSEPRDSAVYFCASGLGLPGQQAFFGQGTRLTVV.

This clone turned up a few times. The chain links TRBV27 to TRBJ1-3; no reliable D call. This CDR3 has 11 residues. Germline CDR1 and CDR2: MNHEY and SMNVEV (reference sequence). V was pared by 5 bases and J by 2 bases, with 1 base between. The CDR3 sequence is CASSTGNTIYF. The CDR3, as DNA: TGTGCCAGCAGTACTGGAAACACCATATATTTT.

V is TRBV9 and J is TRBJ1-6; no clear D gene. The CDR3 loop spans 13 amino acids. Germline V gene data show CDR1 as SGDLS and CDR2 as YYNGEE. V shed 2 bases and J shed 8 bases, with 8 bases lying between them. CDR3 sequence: CASSVGRDSPLHF. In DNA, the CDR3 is TGTGCCAGCAGCGTTGGGAGGGATTCACCCCTCCACTTT.

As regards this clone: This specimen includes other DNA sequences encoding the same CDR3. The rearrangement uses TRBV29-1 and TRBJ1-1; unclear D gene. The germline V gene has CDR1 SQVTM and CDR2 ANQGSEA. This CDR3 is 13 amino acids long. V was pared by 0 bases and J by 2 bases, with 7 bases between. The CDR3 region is CSVEDSVNTEAFF. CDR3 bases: TGCAGCGTTGAAGATTCTGTCAACACTGAAGCTTTCTTT.

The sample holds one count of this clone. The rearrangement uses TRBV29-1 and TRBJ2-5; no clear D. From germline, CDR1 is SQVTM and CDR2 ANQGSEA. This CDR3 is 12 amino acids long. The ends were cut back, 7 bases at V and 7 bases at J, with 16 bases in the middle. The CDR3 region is CSAPDSLGTQYF. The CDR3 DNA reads TGCAGCGCCCCTGACTCGTTAGGGACCCAGTACTTC. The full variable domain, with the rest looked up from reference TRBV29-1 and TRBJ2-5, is SAVISQKPSRDICQRGTSLTIQCQVDSQVTMMFWYRQQPGQSLTLIATANQGSEATYESGFVIDKFPISRPNLTFSTLTVSNMSPEDSSIYLCSAPDSLGTQYFGPGTRLLVL.

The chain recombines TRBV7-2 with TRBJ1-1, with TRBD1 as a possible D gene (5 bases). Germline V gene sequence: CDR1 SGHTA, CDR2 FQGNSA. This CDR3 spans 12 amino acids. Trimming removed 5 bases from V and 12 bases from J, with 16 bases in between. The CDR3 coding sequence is TGTGCCAGCAGCCCATTAGGGGTTGGTACTTTCTTT. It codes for CASSPLGVGTFF.

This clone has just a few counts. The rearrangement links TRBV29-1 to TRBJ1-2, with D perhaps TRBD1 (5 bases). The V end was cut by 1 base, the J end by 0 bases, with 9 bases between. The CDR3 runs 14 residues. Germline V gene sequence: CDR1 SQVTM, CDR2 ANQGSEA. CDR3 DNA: TGCAGCGTTGAAGGAACAGGAACTAACTATGGCTACACCTTC. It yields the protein CSVEGTGTNYGYTF.

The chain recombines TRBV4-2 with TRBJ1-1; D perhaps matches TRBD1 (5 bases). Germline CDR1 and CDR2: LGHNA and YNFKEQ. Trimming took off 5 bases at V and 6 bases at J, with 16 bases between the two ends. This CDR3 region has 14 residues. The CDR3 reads CASSSYTGEAEAFF. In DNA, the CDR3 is TGTGCCAGCAGCTCTTACACGGGGGAAGCTGAAGCTTTCTTT.

DNA of the CDR3: TGCGCCAGCAGCTTGGAACTAGCGCGACCCTACACAGATACGCAGTATTTT. It codes for CASSLELARPYTDTQYF. The V gene is TRBV5-1, the J gene TRBJ2-3; 7 positions agree with TRBD2. J gave up 2 bases and V 0 bases, and 9 bases lay outside the gene matches. CDR1 is SGHRS and CDR2 is YFSETQ in the germline V gene. This CDR3 spans 17 amino acids.

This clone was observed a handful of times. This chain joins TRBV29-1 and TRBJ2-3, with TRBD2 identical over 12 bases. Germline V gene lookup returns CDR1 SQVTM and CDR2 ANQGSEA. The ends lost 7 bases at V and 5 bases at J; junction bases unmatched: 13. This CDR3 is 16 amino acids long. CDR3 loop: CSGSRLTSGGRDTQYF. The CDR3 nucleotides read TGCAGCGGGAGCAGATTGACTAGCGGGGGAAGAGATACGCAGTATTTT.

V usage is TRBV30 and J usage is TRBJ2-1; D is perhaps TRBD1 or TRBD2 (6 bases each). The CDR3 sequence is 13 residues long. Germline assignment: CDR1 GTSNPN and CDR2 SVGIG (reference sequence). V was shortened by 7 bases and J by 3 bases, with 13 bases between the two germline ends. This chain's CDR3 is CALVGGSYNEQFF. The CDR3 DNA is TGTGCCTTGGTAGGGGGGAGCTACAATGAGCAGTTCTTC.

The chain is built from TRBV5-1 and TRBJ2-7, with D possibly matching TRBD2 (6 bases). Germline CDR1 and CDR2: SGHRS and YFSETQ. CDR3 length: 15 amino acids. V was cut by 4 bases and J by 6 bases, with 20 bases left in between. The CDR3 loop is CASSPILTAAGEQYF. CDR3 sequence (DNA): TGCGCCAGCAGCCCTATTCTGACCGCAGCGGGCGAGCAGTACTTC.

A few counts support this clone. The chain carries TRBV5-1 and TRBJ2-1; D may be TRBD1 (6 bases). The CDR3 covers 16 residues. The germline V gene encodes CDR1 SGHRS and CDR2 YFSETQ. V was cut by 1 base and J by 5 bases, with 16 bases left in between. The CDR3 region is CASSLNPTRGNNEQFF. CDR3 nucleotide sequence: TGCGCCAGCAGCTTGAACCCTACGAGGGGGAACAATGAGCAGTTCTTC.